These 14 T cell receptor beta chains were sequenced from one sample in a study of shared clonotypes between healthy human individuals (TCRdb year 2020). The method behind the library was the immunoSEQ multiplex PCR assay. Entries here come from immuneACCESS through TCRdb and include only in-frame sequences with V and J called. Some clones fail to appear in such tables; in the studies checked, an unresolved V gene covers under half of the shortfall, and the cause of the remainder is unknown. This sample lists fewer than 3 million clones; under 95% were detected once. Together, the top ten hold around 0.38% of the sample. Sequencing was performed on naive CD4+ T cells from PBMCs. What the cell subset or site label conveys for this sample: CD45RA+ positively selected. The receptors were sampled from a man between 18 and 29 years old in good health. Some clones in this sample may be carry-over from other donors' samples.

The sample holds one count of this clone. One end of the junction does not line up with germline, which may come from a read error. This chain links TRBV7-2 with TRBJ2-1, with 8 bases that match TRBD1. This CDR3 comprises 12 residues. The V gene's germline CDR1 is SGHTA and CDR2 FQGNSA. The CDR3 sequence is CASSSTGTGFLF. Written as DNA, the CDR3 is TGTGCCAGCAGCTCGACCGGGACAGGTTTTCTCTTC.

The chain recombines TRBV6-1 with TRBJ2-1, with 9 bases lining up with TRBD2. The trim removed 3 bases at V and 2 bases at J, leaving 8 bases unmatched. Per the germline V gene, CDR1 is MNHNS and CDR2 is SASEGT. The CDR3 length is 17 residues. CDR3 region: CASSDFLAGAAYNEQFF. CDR3 bases: TGTGCCAGCAGTGATTTCTTAGCGGGAGCCGCCTACAATGAGCAGTTCTTC.

The V gene is TRBV6-6, the J gene TRBJ2-1, with D possibly being TRBD2 (6 bases). Germline CDR1 is MNHNY and CDR2 is SVGAGI (reference sequence). CDR3 length: 14 residues. V lost 2 bases, J lost 1 base, and 6 bases lay in between. This CDR3 reads CASSYAGSYNEQFF. CDR3 sequence (DNA): TGTGCCAGCAGTTACGCGGGGTCCTACAATGAGCAGTTCTTC.

The gene calls are TRBV7-3 and TRBJ2-1, with 9 bases fitting TRBD2. Trimming took 5 bases from V and 0 from J; bases not matched to a gene: 8. The CDR3 is 17 residues long. The germline V gene encodes CDR1 SGHTA and CDR2 FQGTGA. The CDR3 protein is CASSQRSSGISYNEQFF. As DNA, the CDR3 is TGTGCCAGCAGCCAAAGGTCTAGCGGGATCTCCTACAATGAGCAGTTCTTC.

The chain uses TRBV5-1 and TRBJ1-2; D is unclear. The CDR3 is made up of 14 amino acids. Germline V gene data show CDR1 as SGHRS and CDR2 as YFSETQ. Trimming left V 4 bases short and J 2 bases short, with 12 bases between. The CDR3 DNA is TGCGCCAGCAGCCGGACGGGAGACAACTATGGCTACACCTTC. Translation: CASSRTGDNYGYTF.

This rearrangement joins TRBV6-1 to TRBJ1-5; D gene ambiguous. Trimming stripped 4 bases from V and 2 bases from J, with 9 bases between. The CDR3 totals 14 residues. Germline-derived CDR1 and CDR2 are MNHNS and SASEGT. In nucleotides, the CDR3 is TGTGCCAGCAGTGCTAACCGGGGCAATCAGCCCCAGCATTTT. As protein: CASSANRGNQPQHF.

This clone was found a few times. The chain combines TRBV28 with TRBJ1-5, with 11 bases matching TRBD1. V lost 7 bases to trimming and J lost 7 bases; unmatched junction nucleotides: 6. The CDR3 is 14 amino acids. The germline V gene has CDR1 MDHEN and CDR2 SYDVKM. CDR3 sequence: CASTPGQGDQPQHF. For the CDR3, the DNA is TGTGCCAGCACCCCGGGACAGGGGGACCAGCCCCAGCATTTT.

Notes on this clone: Within the sample, other DNA sequences also encode this same CDR3. This chain joins TRBV7-9 and TRBJ1-1; no clear D. V was clipped by 3 bases and J by 3 bases, with 8 bases between them. Germline assignment: CDR1 SEHNR and CDR2 FQNEAQ (reference sequence). The CDR3 runs to 13 residues. The CDR3 here is CASSFTADTEAFF. For the CDR3, the DNA is TGTGCCAGCAGCTTCACAGCGGACACTGAAGCTTTCTTT. The complete variable domain, with remaining parts taken from reference TRBV7-9 and TRBJ1-1, reads DTGVSQNPRHKITKRGQNVTFRCDPISEHNRLYWYRQTLGQGPEFLTYFQNEAQLEKSRLLSDRFSAERPKGSFSTLEIQRTEQGDSAMYLCASSFTADTEAFFGQGTRLTVV.

The chain uses TRBV5-6 and TRBJ1-4; D is ambiguous. Trimming took off 2 bases at V and 8 bases at J, with 10 bases between the two ends. CDR3 length: 13 amino acids. Germline V gene data show CDR1 as SGHDT and CDR2 as YYEEEE. CDR3 sequence: CASSLGPREKLFF. The CDR3 DNA is TGTGCCAGCAGCTTAGGGCCCCGGGAAAAACTGTTTTTT.

V gene TRBV5-6 combines with J gene TRBJ2-3, with 7 bases aligning to TRBD1. V was clipped by 7 bases and J by 8 bases; unmatched bases: 7. Germline CDR1 is SGHDT and CDR2 is YYEEEE. The CDR3 contains 12 residues. CDR3 residues: CASSDRTGTQYF. The DNA of the CDR3 is TGTGCCAGCTCGGACAGGACGGGTACGCAGTATTTT.

As regards this clone: The same CDR3 is also encoded by other DNA sequences in this sample. The chain joins TRBV5-1 to TRBJ1-2, with 7 bases matching TRBD1. V lost 4 bases and J lost 0; bases outside the gene matches: 6. This CDR3 is 15 amino acids long. Germline V gene lookup returns CDR1 SGHRS and CDR2 YFSETQ. DNA of the CDR3: TGCGCCAGCAGCCTGACTGGGACAGCTAACTATGGCTACACCTTC. It codes for CASSLTGTANYGYTF.

V usage is TRBV29-1 and J usage is TRBJ2-1; D is undetermined. CDR3 size: 14 residues. The germline V and J ends were trimmed by 4 bases and 2 bases, with 12 bases remaining between them. Germline V CDR1 and CDR2: SQVTM, ANQGSEA. CDR3 DNA sequence: TGCAGCGTTGGTCGTGTCCTGGCCTACAATGAGCAGTTCTTC. Translation: CSVGRVLAYNEQFF.

With respect to this clone: Distinct nucleotide sequences in the sample also encode this CDR3. The chain uses TRBV5-1 and TRBJ2-7; D is unclear. Trimming took 0 bases from V and 0 from J, leaving 10 bases between them. The CDR3 spans 15 residues. CDR1 SGHRS and CDR2 YFSETQ come from the germline V gene. Here the CDR3 reads CASSLEGGTSYEQYF. The CDR3 DNA follows: TGCGCCAGCAGCTTGGAGGGCGGAACCTCCTACGAGCAGTACTTC.

The chain joins TRBV29-1 to TRBJ2-7, with TRBD1 matching 9 bases. The germline V gene encodes CDR1 SQVTM and CDR2 ANQGSEA. This CDR3 comprises 14 residues. V lost 2 bases, J lost 2 bases, and 4 bases stayed unmatched. The CDR3 sequence: CSVENRGPTYEQYF. The CDR3 region has the DNA TGCAGCGTTGAAAACAGGGGGCCTACCTACGAGCAGTACTTC.